Listed below are T cell receptor beta chains from one sample, sequenced in a study of shared clonotypes between healthy human individuals. TCRdb's table, derived via immunoSEQ multiplex PCR, lists solely in-frame clones and lacks some. The top ten hold approximately 1.5% of the sample, which has about a million clones, under 80% seen once. Sequenced input: memory CD4+ T cells sorted from blood. The receptor source for this set is a young man in good health. Each CDR3 is given with its conserved first and last residue. The D gene is left open where the match is weak. A clone size is listed for some rows: how often the clone was seen (once, few, many), or a class if it is expanded.

d_call	v_call	j_call	clone_size	cdr3_aa	cdr3_nt
.	TRBV27	TRBJ1-1	.	CASSWRDGEAFF	TGTGCCAGCAGTTGGCGTGACGGGGAGGCTTTCTTT
.	TRBV5-1	TRBJ1-5	few	CASSLGQSSNQPQHF	TGCGCCAGCAGCTTGGGACAGTCGAGCAATCAGCCCCAGCATTTT
TRBD1	TRBV7-6	TRBJ2-2	.	CASSHTRGGQGVTGELFF	TGTGCCAGCAGCCACACCCGGGGAGGACAGGGGGTCACCGGGGAGCTGTTTTTT
TRBD1	TRBV5-6	TRBJ2-5	.	CASSFFLGGTETQYF	TGTGCCAGCAGCTTCTTTTTAGGGGGCACAGAGACCCAGTACTTC
.	TRBV2	TRBJ2-4	.	CASSEESGGKNIQYF	TGTGCCAGCAGTGAAGAATCGGGCGGCAAAAACATTCAGTACTTC
.	TRBV28	TRBJ1-1	.	CASSLRQANAKAFF	TGTGCCAGCAGTTTAAGACAGGCAAACGCAAAAGCTTTCTTT
TRBD1	TRBV7-9	TRBJ1-2	.	CASSLGGTVGGYTF	TGTGCCAGCAGCTTAGGGGGGACAGTAGGAGGCTACACCTTC
TRBD2	TRBV7-2	TRBJ2-7	.	CASSARGGSRPPYEQYF	TGTGCCAGCAGCGCTCGGGGGGGTAGTCGACCTCCCTACGAGCAGTACTTC
.	TRBV2	TRBJ2-1	.	CASTVSPNEQFF	TGTGCCAGCACCGTCTCCCCCAATGAGCAGTTCTTC
.	TRBV30	TRBJ1-2	few	CAWSVGRAPNYGYTF	TGTGCCTGGAGTGTAGGCAGGGCCCCTAACTATGGCTACACCTTC
.	TRBV5-5	TRBJ1-1	.	CASSLATEAFF	TGTGCCAGCAGCTTGGCCACTGAAGCTTTCTTT
.	TRBV28	TRBJ2-7	.	CASSFGGSRDEQYF	TGTGCCAGCAGTTTTGGAGGGTCGCGCGACGAGCAGTACTTC
.	TRBV19	TRBJ1-2	.	CASSIKTGSNYGYTF	TGTGCCAGTAGTATAAAAACAGGGAGTAACTATGGCTACACCTTC
.	TRBV29-1	TRBJ2-7	.	CSVEGQAGYEQYF	TGCAGCGTTGAAGGACAGGCTGGCTACGAGCAGTACTTC
TRBD2	TRBV9	TRBJ2-1	few	CANRGLACDNEQFF	TGTGCCAACCGGGGACTAGCTTGCGACAATGAGCAGTTCTTC
.	TRBV4-1	TRBJ2-2	.	CASSHSNRDTGELFF	TGCGCCAGCAGCCACAGTAACAGAGACACCGGGGAGCTGTTTTTT
TRBD2	TRBV2	TRBJ2-7	many	CASSELAELYEQYF	TGTGCCAGCAGTGAACTAGCGGAACTCTACGAGCAGTACTTC
.	TRBV5-1	TRBJ2-5	.	CASSFGGWTETQYF	TGCGCCAGCAGCTTCGGGGGCTGGACCGAGACCCAGTACTTC
.	TRBV27	TRBJ2-1	.	CASSATAVRSNEQFF	TGTGCCAGCAGTGCGACGGCGGTTAGGAGCAATGAGCAGTTCTTC
TRBD1	TRBV27	TRBJ1-1	.	CASSFRDRPTLGAFF	TGTGCCAGCAGTTTTAGGGACAGGCCCACCCTGGGGGCTTTCTTT
.	TRBV6-5	TRBJ2-5	.	CATHDPSSKETQYF	TGTGCCACCCACGACCCTAGCTCGAAAGAGACCCAGTACTTC
TRBD1	TRBV5-1	TRBJ2-1	.	CASSLTGQQNNEQFF	TGCGCCAGCAGCTTGACGGGACAGCAAAACAATGAGCAGTTCTTC
.	TRBV30	TRBJ1-4	.	CAWSGGFNEKLFF	TGTGCCTGGAGCGGCGGGTTCAATGAAAAACTGTTTTTT
TRBD1	TRBV11-2	TRBJ2-4	.	CASSLSGGTGENIQYF	TGTGCCAGCAGCTTAAGTGGTGGGACAGGGGAAAACATTCAGTACTTC
.	TRBV7-9	TRBJ1-4	.	CASSPAGRRDEKLFF	TGTGCCAGCAGCCCGGCAGGGCGGCGAGATGAAAAACTGTTTTTT
.	TRBV14	TRBJ2-5	.	CASNSRWETQYF	TGTGCCAGCAACTCCCGTTGGGAGACCCAGTACTTC
.	TRBV21-1	TRBJ1-5	.	CASSKGGNISNQPQHF	TGTGCCAGCAGCAAGGGTGGTAACATCAGCAATCAGCCCCAGCATTTT
.	TRBV20-1	TRBJ1-1	.	CSATHRAEAFF	TGCAGTGCTACACATAGGGCTGAAGCTTTCTTT
.	TRBV18	TRBJ2-2	once	CASSGWSYTGELFF	TGTGCCAGCTCAGGCTGGAGTTACACCGGGGAGCTGTTTTTT
.	TRBV27	TRBJ1-4	.	CASSLSIRRAQVGVNEKLFF	TGTGCCAGCAGTTTATCGATAAGGAGGGCCCAGGTGGGGGTTAATGAAAAACTGTTTTTT
.	TRBV5-1	TRBJ2-3	once	CASSLMDGDTQYF	TGCGCCAGCAGCTTGATGGACGGGGATACGCAGTATTTT
TRBD2	TRBV9	TRBJ2-1	.	CASSAGGSKNEQFF	TGTGCCAGCAGCGCTGGCGGGAGCAAGAATGAGCAGTTCTTC
.	TRBV7-7	TRBJ1-5	.	CASSFQNYQPQHF	TGTGCTAGCAGCTTTCAGAACTATCAGCCCCAGCATTTT
TRBD1	TRBV5-1	TRBJ1-6	few	CASSLVGQGSSPLHF	TGCGCCAGCAGCTTGGTGGGACAGGGCAGTTCACCCCTCCACTTT
.	TRBV2	TRBJ2-3	.	CASSEASGRYTDTQYF	TGTGCCAGCAGTGAAGCGTCCGGAAGGTACACAGATACGCAGTATTTT
TRBD1	TRBV6-9	TRBJ1-2	once	CASSSTGERYGYTF	TGTGCCAGCAGTTCGACAGGGGAAAGGTATGGCTACACCTTC
.	TRBV30	TRBJ1-4	once	CAWSVWGSGKLFF	TGTGCCTGGAGTGTATGGGGGAGCGGGAAACTGTTTTTT
.	TRBV25-1	TRBJ1-6	.	CASSEGAAGFEPLHF	TGTGCCAGCAGTGAGGGGGCGGCGGGGTTCGAACCCCTCCACTTT
.	TRBV18	TRBJ2-4	.	CASSPPGRPAKNIQYF	TGTGCCAGCTCACCACCGGGTCGGCCGGCCAAAAACATTCAGTACTTC
.	TRBV29-1	TRBJ2-1	few	CSVDRDSKNEQFF	TGCAGCGTTGATCGGGACTCGAAGAATGAGCAGTTCTTC
.	TRBV7-3	TRBJ1-2	.	CASSLSPGYGYTF	TGTGCCAGCAGCTTAAGCCCAGGCTATGGCTACACCTTC
.	TRBV9	TRBJ1-1	.	CASSGTLNTEAFF	TGTGCCAGCAGCGGCACCCTGAACACTGAAGCTTTCTTT
.	TRBV27	TRBJ2-4	.	CASSITFQTKNIQYF	TGTGCCAGCAGTATTACGTTTCAAACCAAAAACATTCAGTACTTC
TRBD1	TRBV27	TRBJ2-2	.	CASSRDRATGELFF	TGTGCCAGCAGCCGGGACAGGGCCACCGGGGAGCTGTTTTTT
.	TRBV6-5	TRBJ1-1	.	CASSYLGAMETEAFF	TGTGCCAGCAGTTACCTAGGGGCAATGGAGACTGAAGCTTTCTTT
.	TRBV5-4	TRBJ1-6	.	CASSLVAGGNSPLHF	TGTGCCAGCAGCTTGGTCGCAGGTGGGAATTCACCCCTCCACTTT
.	TRBV11-3	TRBJ1-5	.	CASSCKHKRRNQPQHF	TGTGCCAGCAGCTGTAAGCATAAGAGGCGCAATCAGCCCCAGCATTTT
.	TRBV5-1	TRBJ1-2	few	CASSLESAGSVWYGYTF	TGCGCCAGCAGCTTGGAGTCGGCAGGGAGCGTTTGGTATGGCTACACCTTC
TRBD1	TRBV5-1	TRBJ1-1	.	CASSLVGDRATQAFF	TGCGCCAGCAGCTTGGTAGGGGACAGGGCCACGCAGGCTTTCTTT
.	TRBV19	TRBJ2-4	.	CASSTTPLAKNIQYF	TGTGCCAGTAGTACGACACCGCTAGCCAAAAACATTCAGTACTTC
.	TRBV9	TRBJ1-6	.	CASSVTINSPLHF	TGTGCCAGCAGCGTAACAATCAATTCACCCCTCCACTTT
TRBD1	TRBV7-2	TRBJ2-7	.	CASSPGQGAREQYF	TGTGCCAGCAGCCCGGGACAGGGGGCGCGGGAGCAGTACTTC